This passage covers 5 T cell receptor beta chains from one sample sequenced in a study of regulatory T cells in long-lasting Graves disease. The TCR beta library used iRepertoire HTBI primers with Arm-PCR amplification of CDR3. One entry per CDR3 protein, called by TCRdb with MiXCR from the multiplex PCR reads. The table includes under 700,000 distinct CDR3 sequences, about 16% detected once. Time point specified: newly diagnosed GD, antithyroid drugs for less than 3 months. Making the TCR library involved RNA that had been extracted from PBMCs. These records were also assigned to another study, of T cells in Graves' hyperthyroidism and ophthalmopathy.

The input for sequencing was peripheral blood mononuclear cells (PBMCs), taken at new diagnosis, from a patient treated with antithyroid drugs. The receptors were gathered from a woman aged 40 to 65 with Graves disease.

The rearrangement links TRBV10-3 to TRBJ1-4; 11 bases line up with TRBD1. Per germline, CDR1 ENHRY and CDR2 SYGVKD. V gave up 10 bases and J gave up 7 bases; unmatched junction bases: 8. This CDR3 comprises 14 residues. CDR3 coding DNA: TGTGCCACGACTCGGACAGGGGGCCCTGAAAAACTGTTTTTT. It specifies CATTRTGGPEKLFF.

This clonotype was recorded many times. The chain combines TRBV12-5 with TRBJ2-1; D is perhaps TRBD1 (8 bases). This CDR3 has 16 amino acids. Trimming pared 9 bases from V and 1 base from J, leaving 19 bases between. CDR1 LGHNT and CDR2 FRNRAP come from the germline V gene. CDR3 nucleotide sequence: TGTGCTAGCCGAAGCGGGACAGGAGAGTCCTACAATGAGCAGTTCTTC. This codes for CASRSGTGESYNEQFF.

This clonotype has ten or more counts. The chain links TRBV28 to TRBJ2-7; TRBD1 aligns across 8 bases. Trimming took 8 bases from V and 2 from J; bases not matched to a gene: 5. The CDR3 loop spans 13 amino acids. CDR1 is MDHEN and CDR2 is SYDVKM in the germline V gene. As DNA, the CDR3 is TGTGCCAGCTGCCGGACAGGGCCCTACGAGCAGTACTTC. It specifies CASCRTGPYEQYF.

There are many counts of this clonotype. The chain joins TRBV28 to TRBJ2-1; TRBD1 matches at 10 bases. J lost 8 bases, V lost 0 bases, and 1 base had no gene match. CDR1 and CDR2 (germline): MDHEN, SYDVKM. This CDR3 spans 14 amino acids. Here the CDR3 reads CASSLWDRGDEQFF. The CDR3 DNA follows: TGTGCCAGCAGTTTATGGGACAGGGGGGATGAGCAGTTCTTC.

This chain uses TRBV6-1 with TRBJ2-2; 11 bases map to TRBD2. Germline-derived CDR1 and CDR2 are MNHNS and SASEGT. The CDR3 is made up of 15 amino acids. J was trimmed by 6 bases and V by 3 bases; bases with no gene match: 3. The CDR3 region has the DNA TGTGCCAGCAGTGAGCCGGGACTAGCGGCCGGGGAGCTGTTTTTT. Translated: CASSEPGLAAGELFF.